Listed here are 31 T cell receptor beta chains from one sample, sequenced in a study of cytomegalovirus exposure and HLA in healthy donors (dated by TCRdb to the late 2010s). Library construction relied on the immunoSEQ multiplex PCR assay. For the multiplex PCR, a mixture combining 60 forward primers for TCR Vbeta segments and 13 reverse primers for TCR Jbeta segments was used. The table comes from immuneACCESS by way of TCRdb, which keeps in-frame sequences with V and J called. Part of the clones is missing from these tables; in studies checked, under half for an unresolved V gene and the rest for unknown reasons. The sample table records 150,000 to 200,000 clones; roughly 71% of these occur just once. The biggest ten clones account for approximately 1.5% of the sample. Sequencing was done on a sample of PBMCs. The receptors stem from a girl aged 10 to 17 in good health and CMV-seronegative.

This chain links TRBV5-1 with TRBJ2-3; D perhaps matches TRBD1 (6 bases). The length of the CDR3 is 14 residues. Germline V lookup: CDR1 SGHRS, CDR2 YFSETQ. V dropped 4 bases and J dropped 4 bases, with 13 bases sitting between them. This CDR3 reads CASSRETGPDTQYF. The DNA of the CDR3 is TGCGCCAGCAGCCGAGAAACAGGGCCAGATACGCAGTATTTT.

V usage is TRBV19 and J usage is TRBJ1-5; D possibly corresponds to TRBD1 (6 bases). The CDR3 runs 14 residues. CDR1 is LNHDA and CDR2 is SQIVND in the germline V gene (reference sequence). V was shortened by 8 bases and J by 6 bases, with 17 bases between the two germline ends. CDR3 bases: TGTGCCAGTTACACCAGGGGCGTAGGTCAGCCCCAGCATTTT. The encoded protein is CASYTRGVGQPQHF. Combining the CDR3 with reference TRBV19 and TRBJ1-5 gives the whole variable domain DGGITQSPKYLFRKEGQNVTLSCEQNLNHDAMYWYRQDPGQGLRLIYYSQIVNDFQKGDIAEGYSVSREKKESFPLTVTSAQKNPTAFYLCASYTRGVGQPQHFGDGTRLSIL.

This clone was seen a single time. As DNA, the CDR3 is TGTGCCAGCAGCCAAGATAGGGACACCTCTGGAAACACCATATATTTT. It encodes CASSQDRDTSGNTIYF. The chain carries TRBV4-2 and TRBJ1-3, with a possible D match to TRBD1 (6 bases). CDR3 length: 16 amino acids. Germline CDR1 reads LGHNA; CDR2 reads YNFKEQ. Trimming cost V 0 bases and J 0 bases, with 9 bases left between them.

This chain uses TRBV6-1 with TRBJ2-1, with TRBD2 matching over 7 bases. The CDR3 contains 14 residues. The germline CDR1 and CDR2 sequences are MNHNS and SASEGT. With 7 bases clipped from V and 6 bases from J, the junction kept 9 bases outside the gene matches. The CDR3 protein is CASMFGRNFNEQFF. CDR3 DNA: TGTGCCAGCATGTTCGGGAGGAACTTCAATGAGCAGTTCTTC.

This sequence joins TRBV30 and TRBJ1-5, with TRBD1 matching over 11 bases. The CDR3 has 15 amino acids. Trimming removed 2 bases from V and 6 bases from J; junction bases left unmatched: 6. From germline, CDR1 is GTSNPN and CDR2 SVGIG (reference sequence). The CDR3 DNA follows: TGTGCCTGGAGTCCGGGGGACAGGGGGGGTCAGCCCCAGCATTTT. Translating it yields CAWSPGDRGGQPQHF.

This chain connects TRBV19 to TRBJ2-3; 7 nucleotides match TRBD2. Germline trimming cut 6 bases from V and 3 bases from J; bases unmatched to any gene: 6. Germline V gene lookup returns CDR1 LNHDA and CDR2 SQIVND (reference sequence). The CDR3 is 14 residues long. In DNA, the CDR3 is TGTGCCAGTAGCCTAGCGGAGGGAACAGATACGCAGTATTTT. As protein: CASSLAEGTDTQYF.

The gene calls are TRBV6-5 and TRBJ2-7; 7 bases are a match to TRBD2. The germline CDR1 and CDR2 sequences are MNHEY and SVGAGI. The CDR3 runs to 15 residues. V lost 3 bases, J lost 2 bases, and 7 bases stayed unmatched. The chain's CDR3 is CASSYGTTVTYEQYF. For the CDR3, the DNA is TGTGCCAGCAGTTATGGGACTACGGTCACCTACGAGCAGTACTTC.

This chain links TRBV30 with TRBJ2-7, with TRBD2 as a possible D gene (5 bases). Germline lookup yields CDR1 GTSNPN and CDR2 SVGIG (reference sequence). V shed 6 bases and J shed 6 bases, with 15 bases lying between them. The CDR3 covers 12 residues. Here the CDR3 reads CACRETTREQYF. Here the CDR3 DNA reads TGTGCCTGCCGGGAAACTACCCGCGAGCAGTACTTC.

CDR3 nucleotide sequence: TGCGCCAGCAGCCAAGATCTGGCAGGGGGCAGCTCCTACGAGCAGTACTTC. Translated: CASSQDLAGGSSYEQYF. V gene TRBV4-1 combines with J gene TRBJ2-7, with TRBD1 matching 8 bases. There are 17 residues in the CDR3. The V segment lost 0 bases and the J segment 0 bases; nucleotides outside the gene matches: 7. CDR1 is MGHRA, CDR2 YSYEKL, per germline.

This clone showed up just a few times. The genes are TRBV27 and TRBJ1-2; 8 bases align to TRBD1. The CDR3 totals 14 residues. Germline V gene sequence: CDR1 MNHEY, CDR2 SMNVEV (reference sequence). V gave up 4 bases and J gave up 8 bases; unmatched junction bases: 9. CDR3: CASSSGQGVFGYTF. The CDR3 DNA reads TGTGCCAGCAGTTCCGGACAGGGAGTTTTCGGCTACACCTTC.

The rearrangement joins TRBV4-1 to TRBJ2-7; D perhaps matches TRBD1 (6 bases). Trimming took off 1 base at V and 2 bases at J, with 15 bases between the two ends. Germline CDR1 and CDR2: MGHRA and YSYEKL. This CDR3 has 16 residues. Written as DNA, the CDR3 is TGCGCCAGCAGCCAAGTACAGGGTCAGGGAACCTACGAGCAGTACTTC. Its protein product is CASSQVQGQGTYEQYF.

The rearrangement joins TRBV7-3 to TRBJ1-2; 11 bases match TRBD1. CDR3 size: 16 residues. V gave up 4 bases and J gave up 8 bases; unmatched junction bases: 12. The germline V gene encodes CDR1 SGHTA and CDR2 FQGTGA. CDR3 DNA: TGTGCCAGCAGCTCACAATTTGGACAGGGGGCGGAGGGCTACACCTTC. It translates to CASSSQFGQGAEGYTF.

The chain uses TRBV30 and TRBJ1-6; no definite D call. Germline V gene lookup returns CDR1 GTSNPN and CDR2 SVGIG (reference sequence). V lost 4 bases and J lost 9, with 13 bases in between. The CDR3 sequence is 13 residues long. The CDR3 spells CAWTAAGSSPLHF. As DNA, the CDR3 is TGTGCCTGGACGGCTGCAGGTAGTTCACCCCTCCACTTT.

V and J are TRBV19 and TRBJ2-7, with 8 bases that match TRBD1. The ends lost 3 bases at V and 6 bases at J; junction bases unmatched: 4. The germline gives CDR1 LNHDA, CDR2 SQIVND (reference sequence). The CDR3 spans 13 residues. The CDR3 DNA reads TGTGCCAGTAGTATGGGCGACAGGGGCGAGCAGTACTTC. Protein product: CASSMGDRGEQYF.

V usage is TRBV5-1 and J usage is TRBJ1-1; a possible D gene is TRBD1 (6 bases). The germline V and J ends were trimmed by 4 bases and 0 bases, with 13 bases remaining between them. Germline V gene sequence: CDR1 SGHRS, CDR2 YFSETQ. The CDR3 spans 15 residues. CDR3 sequence (DNA): TGCGCCAGCAGCGAGGGGGGGCCGGTGAACACTGAAGCTTTCTTT. Translated: CASSEGGPVNTEAFF. Complete variable domain (other parts from reference TRBV5-1 and TRBJ1-1): KAGVTQTPRYLIKTRGQQVTLSCSPISGHRSVSWYQQTPGQGLQFLFEYFSETQRNKGNFPGRFSGRQFSNSRSEMNVSTLELGDSALYLCASSEGGPVNTEAFFGQGTRLTVV.

The chain uses TRBV7-9 and TRBJ2-3, with 7 bases that match TRBD2. J lost 4 bases, V lost 6 bases, and 7 bases had no gene match. The CDR3 has 14 amino acids. From germline, CDR1 is SEHNR and CDR2 FQNEAQ (reference sequence). CDR3: CASSMSGVADTQYF. CDR3 nucleotide sequence: TGTGCCAGCAGTATGAGCGGGGTGGCAGATACGCAGTATTTT.

The chain has TRBV12-5 and TRBJ1-4; no definite D call. V shed 3 bases and J shed 7 bases, with 3 bases lying between them. The CDR3 is made up of 11 amino acids. Germline values: CDR1 LGHNT, CDR2 FRNRAP. Written as DNA, the CDR3 is TGTGCTAGTGGTTTACTTGAAAAACTGTTTTTT. As protein: CASGLLEKLFF.

This chain joins TRBV7-8 and TRBJ2-1; D perhaps matches TRBD2 (5 bases). Trimming took 7 bases from V and 9 from J, leaving 16 bases between them. The CDR3 loop spans 13 amino acids. Germline V gene data show CDR1 as SGHVS and CDR2 as FQNEAQ. The CDR3 protein is CASTPGEEGEQFF. The CDR3, as DNA: TGTGCCAGCACCCCAGGAGAAGAGGGTGAGCAGTTCTTC.

This clone has only a few counts. V is TRBV11-2 and J is TRBJ2-2, with 10 nucleotides matching TRBD2. V gave up 5 bases and J gave up 2 bases; unmatched junction bases: 5. This CDR3 region has 16 residues. Germline loops: CDR1 SGHAT, CDR2 FQNNGV. The CDR3 loop is CASSQSGGANTGELFF. As DNA, the CDR3 is TGTGCCAGCAGCCAGAGCGGGGGGGCTAACACCGGGGAGCTGTTTTTT.

This chain joins TRBV6-5 and TRBJ1-5; D possibly corresponds to TRBD1 (5 bases). The V gene lost 4 bases and the J gene lost 3 bases, with 10 bases spanning the gap. The germline V gene encodes CDR1 MNHEY and CDR2 SVGAGI. The CDR3 is 14 residues long. This CDR3 reads CASSSDTLNQPQHF. In nucleotides, the CDR3 is TGTGCCAGCAGTTCGGACACCCTCAATCAGCCCCAGCATTTT.

There are a few counts of this clone. J is TRBJ1-1 and V is TRBV5-1, with 8 nucleotides matching TRBD1. Germline trimming cut 3 bases from V and 0 bases from J; bases unmatched to any gene: 7. The CDR3 has 16 amino acids. The V gene's germline CDR1 is SGHRS and CDR2 YFSETQ. The DNA for the CDR3 is TGCGCCAGCAGCTGGAAACAGGGGGAAATGAACACTGAAGCTTTCTTT. Its protein product is CASSWKQGEMNTEAFF.

The count of this clone is one. V usage is TRBV5-3 and J usage is TRBJ1-5, with D perhaps TRBD1 (5 bases). TRBV5-3 qualifies as an ORF whose function is uncertain. This CDR3 spans 20 amino acids. The V end was cut by 0 bases, the J end by 5 bases, with 27 bases between. The DNA for the CDR3 is TGTGCCAGAAGCTTGGAACCCGATAGATGCGGACACAGTCCTTATCAGCCCCAGCATTTT. It specifies CARSLEPDRCGHSPYQPQHF.

This chain links TRBV9 with TRBJ2-6; TRBD2 is a possible D gene (5 bases). The CDR3 totals 13 residues. Trimming shortened V by 3 bases and J by 4 bases, and 5 bases separated the two germline ends. Germline CDR1 SGDLS, CDR2 YYNGEE. The CDR3 DNA reads as TGTGCCAGCAGCGCGGGGGGGGCCAACGTCCTGACTTTC. Amino acids: CASSAGGANVLTF.

The CDR3 is CASRLYGYTF. Written as DNA, the CDR3 is TGTGCCAGCAGACTATATGGCTACACCTTC. This chain links TRBV6-6 with TRBJ1-2; no definite D call. The CDR3 is 10 residues long. Germline V gene data show CDR1 as MNHNY and CDR2 as SVGAGI (reference sequence). V dropped 6 bases and J dropped 5 bases, with 4 bases sitting between them.

J is TRBJ2-5 and V is TRBV10-3; 10 nucleotides line up with TRBD1. Per germline, CDR1 ENHRY and CDR2 SYGVKD. This CDR3 is 16 amino acids long. Germline trimming cut 2 bases from V and 2 bases from J; bases unmatched to any gene: 5. The CDR3 DNA reads as TGTGCCATCAGTGAGGGACAGGGGGGGCGGCAAGAGACCCAGTACTTC. As protein: CAISEGQGGRQETQYF.

This clone was picked up one time. The V call is TRBV7-3, the J call TRBJ2-2; the match to TRBD2 covers 9 bases. J lost 1 base, V lost 3 bases, and 3 bases had no gene match. The CDR3 runs 16 residues. Germline CDR1 reads SGHTA; CDR2 reads FQGTGA. The CDR3 DNA follows: TGTGCCAGCAGCTTGACTAGCGGAGGGAACACCGGGGAGCTGTTTTTT. This gives the protein CASSLTSGGNTGELFF.

This clone was seen only a few times. This chain uses TRBV7-9 with TRBJ1-5; TRBD1 agrees at 8 bases. The CDR3 contains 13 residues. Trimming cost V 5 bases and J 7 bases; bases outside gene matches: 4. The germline V gene has CDR1 SEHNR and CDR2 FQNEAQ (reference sequence). CDR3: CASSQDRVQPQHF. For the CDR3, the DNA is TGTGCCAGCAGCCAGGACAGGGTACAGCCCCAGCATTTT.

V usage is TRBV19 and J usage is TRBJ1-1, with TRBD1 as a possible D gene (5 bases). CDR3 length: 14 residues. Trimming removed 3 bases from V and 0 bases from J, with 8 bases in between. The germline CDR1 and CDR2 sequences are LNHDA and SQIVND (reference sequence). The CDR3 loop reads CASSMGGMNTEAFF. DNA for the CDR3: TGTGCCAGTAGTATGGGGGGGATGAACACTGAAGCTTTCTTT.

V gene TRBV10-3 combines with J gene TRBJ1-1; D might be TRBD1 (5 bases). The germline gives CDR1 ENHRY, CDR2 SYGVKD. The V end was cut by 0 bases, the J end by 2 bases, with 7 bases between. The CDR3 has 14 residues. The CDR3 DNA reads TGTGCCATCAGTGAGTCAGGGACTAACACTGAAGCTTTCTTT. This gives the protein CAISESGTNTEAFF.

The rearrangement links TRBV19 to TRBJ2-5; D remains unclear. The CDR3 totals 14 residues. The germline gives CDR1 LNHDA, CDR2 SQIVND (reference sequence). Between the trimmed V and J ends, which lost 7 bases and 1 base, there was a span of 13 bases. In DNA form, the CDR3 reads TGTGCCAGTAACCGTCGAGGAATCCAAGAGACCCAGTACTTC. It translates to CASNRRGIQETQYF.

V is TRBV6-5 and J is TRBJ1-2, with D maybe TRBD1 (5 bases). CDR1 and CDR2 from the germline V gene are MNHEY and SVGAGI. Trimming shortened V by 2 bases and J by 8 bases, and 12 bases separated the two germline ends. This CDR3 is 13 amino acids long. CDR3 sequence: CASSYTSGEGYTF. The CDR3 region has the DNA TGTGCCAGCAGTTACACCTCGGGGGAAGGCTACACCTTC.